This T cell receptor beta chain was observed in a study of T-cell reconstitution after alpha-beta-depleted transplantation in children. The study's findings and limits: Some patients' high day-60 TCRbeta diversity was attributed to recipient cells surviving conditioning.

CDR1 and CDR2 from the germline V gene are SNHLY and FYNNEI. Trimming removed 0 bases at V and 0 bases at J, with 9 bases between. The CDR3 sequence is 15 residues long. Unique molecular identifiers were used in preparing the TCRbeta library. TCRdb processed the PCR reads anew with MiXCR; each CDR3 protein has one entry. Of 700,000 to 850,000 distinct CDR3 sequences in the sample, roughly 15% were seen once. With respect to this clonotype: Its antigen remains unknown.

This receptor was taken from a male patient between 10 and 17 years old who had a stem cell transplant for acute lymphoblastic leukemia, so the T cells may come from the graft donor. Sequences were derived from PBMCs, mostly from graft donor cells, sampled 360 days after TCRalphabeta/CD19-depleted stem cell transplant. The rearrangement uses TRBV2 and TRBJ2-7; D is unclear. The CDR3 DNA reads as TGTGCCAGCAGTGAAGCCTGGGTGGTCTCCTACGAGCAGTACTTC. Residues: CASSEAWVVSYEQYF.